Listed below are T cell receptor beta chains from one sample, sequenced in a study of regulatory T cells in long-lasting Graves disease. TCRdb redid the calling of the multiplex PCR reads with MiXCR, one entry per CDR3 protein. The data hold around 500,000 distinct CDR3 sequences, with 9.5% to 15% observed a single time. This same sample was also part of a study on T cells in Graves' hyperthyroidism and ophthalmopathy.

Sequenced here: peripheral blood mononuclear cells (PBMCs), sampled at new diagnosis, from a patient treated with antithyroid drugs. Receptors originate from a woman aged 25 to 39 with Graves disease. The CDR3 runs from the conserved cysteine through the conserved F or W. A D gene is named only where the DNA matches it firmly. The size field is filled for only some rows; it gives once, few, many or a size class.

v_call,clone_size,d_call,j_call,cdr3_aa,cdr3_nt
TRBV5-6,many,.,TRBJ1-2,CASSLFRATNYGYTF,TGTGCCAGCAGCTTATTCAGGGCGACTAACTATGGCTACACCTTC
TRBV10-3,many,.,TRBJ1-3,CAISEELRSGNTIYF,TGTGCCATCAGTGAGGAGTTACGCTCTGGAAACACCATATATTTT
TRBV5-1,.,.,TRBJ1-5,CASSSRPQQPQHF,TGCGCCAGCAGCTCAAGACCTCAACAGCCCCAGCATTTT
TRBV12-3/TRBV12-4,many,.,TRBJ1-2,CASSRQTYGYTF,TGTGCCAGCAGTCGACAGACCTATGGCTACACCTTC
TRBV4-2,few,.,TRBJ1-1,CASSQSRDTEAFF,TGTGCCAGCAGCCAAAGCAGGGACACTGAAGCTTTCTTT
TRBV5-4,.,TRBD1,TRBJ2-4,CASSSGQDIQYF,TGTGCCAGCAGCTCCGGACAGGACATTCAGTACTTC
TRBV7-9,many,.,TRBJ2-3,CACESLPGGTDTQYF,TGTGCCTGCGAGTCCTTACCGGGAGGCACAGATACGCAGTATTTT
TRBV7-8,.,TRBD2,TRBJ2-4,CASSSLTSGGLAKNIQYF,TGTGCCAGCAGCTCCTTGACTAGCGGAGGGTTAGCCAAAAACATTCAGTACTTC
TRBV27,.,.,TRBJ2-3,CASSIPPGTQYF,TGTGCCAGCAGTATCCCCCCTGGTACGCAGTATTTT
TRBV28,many,.,TRBJ2-2,CASNGGGTGELFF,TGTGCCAGCAATGGAGGGGGCACCGGGGAGCTGTTTTTT
TRBV28,.,TRBD2,TRBJ2-1,CASSPSGSDEQFF,TGTGCCAGCAGCCCTAGCGGGAGCGATGAGCAGTTCTTC
TRBV28,many,TRBD1,TRBJ2-5,CASSLPGQGLGTQYF,TGTGCCAGCAGTTTACCGGGACAGGGGCTAGGGACCCAGTACTTC
TRBV10-3,few,.,TRBJ2-1,CAISSGVAGMSDEQFF,TGTGCCATCAGCTCGGGAGTCGCGGGGATGAGCGATGAGCAGTTCTTC
TRBV27,many,TRBD2,TRBJ2-1,CASSIGLAGTPYNEQFF,TGTGCCAGCAGTATAGGACTAGCGGGAACACCCTACAATGAGCAGTTCTTC
TRBV24-1,.,TRBD1,TRBJ2-7,CATSDVTGSGEQYF,TGTGCCACCAGTGATGTGACAGGGTCGGGCGAGCAGTACTTC
TRBV2,many,.,TRBJ1-6,CASRNDRINSPLHF,TGTGCCAGCAGGAACGACAGGATCAATTCACCCCTCCACTTT
TRBV30,many,.,TRBJ2-1,CAWSTSFVGNEQFF,TGTGCCTGGAGTACCTCTTTCGTGGGGAATGAGCAGTTCTTC